Listed below are T cell receptor beta chains from one sample, sequenced in a study of regulatory T cells in long-lasting Graves disease. In TCRdb, the multiplex PCR reads were re-called with MiXCR into one record per CDR3 protein. This table has 300,000 to 400,000 distinct CDR3 sequences, around 19% appearing once. The sample was peripheral blood mononuclear cells (PBMCs), taken when the disease was refractory, from a patient treated with antithyroid drugs. These receptors came from a female donor with Graves disease. CDR3s include the opening cysteine and the closing phenylalanine or tryptophan. D genes are given only for firm matches. Expanded clones are given a class, and other clones once, few, many or no size at all.

v_call	j_call	clone_size	d_call	cdr3_aa	cdr3_nt
TRBV27	TRBJ1-4	many	-	CASSLQTGSEKLFF	TGTGCCAGCAGTTTACAAACAGGTTCTGAAAAACTGTTTTTT
TRBV5-1	TRBJ1-2	few	-	CASSLGPRGDGYTF	TGCGCCAGCAGCTTGGGACCCCGGGGGGATGGCTACACCTTC
TRBV2	TRBJ2-2	many	-	CASSYFENTGELFF	TGTGCCAGCAGTTACTTCGAGAACACCGGGGAGCTGTTTTTT
TRBV5-4	TRBJ2-5	few	TRBD2	CASSPGSRGGPSKKTQYF	TGTGCCAGCAGCCCTGGCAGTCGGGGGGGACCTAGTAAAAAGACCCAGTACTTC
TRBV9	TRBJ1-1	-	-	CASSAGRDTEAFF	TGTGCCAGCAGCGCGGGCAGGGACACTGAAGCTTTCTTT
TRBV11-2	TRBJ2-3	-	TRBD1	CASSPRDSLTDTQYF	TGTGCCAGCAGCCCCCGGGACAGTCTCACAGATACGCAGTATTTT
TRBV20-1	TRBJ1-5	-	-	CSANRQSYQGNQPQHF	TGCAGTGCTAATCGGCAGTCCTACCAGGGCAATCAGCCCCAGCATTTT
TRBV5-1	TRBJ2-3	many	TRBD2	CASSRTSGRADTQYF	TGCGCCAGCAGCAGGACTAGCGGGAGAGCAGATACGCAGTATTTT
TRBV27	TRBJ1-2	many	TRBD1	CASSTAGTARTTF	TGTGCCAGCAGTACCGCTGGGACAGCGAGAACCACCTTC
TRBV28	TRBJ1-4	many	-	CASSFLRRREEKLFF	TGTGCCAGCAGTTTTCTCCGACGGCGGGAAGAAAAACTGTTTTTT
TRBV20-1	TRBJ2-5	many	-	CSAKGLLTVRETQYF	TGCAGTGCTAAGGGCCTTTTGACAGTTCGGGAGACCCAGTACTTC
TRBV9	TRBJ2-7	-	TRBD1	CASSGWDSSYEQYF	TGTGCCAGCAGCGGATGGGACAGTTCCTACGAGCAGTACTTC
TRBV4-1	TRBJ1-1	-	TRBD1	CASSQSQGENTEAFF	TGCGCCAGCAGCCAATCCCAGGGGGAGAACACTGAAGCTTTCTTT
TRBV5-1	TRBJ1-1	-	-	CASSLWWGTEAFF	TGCGCCAGCAGCTTATGGTGGGGCACTGAAGCTTTCTTT
TRBV6-5	TRBJ2-2	many	-	CASSSAGELFF	TGTGCCAGCAGTTCTGCTGGGGAGCTGTTTTTT